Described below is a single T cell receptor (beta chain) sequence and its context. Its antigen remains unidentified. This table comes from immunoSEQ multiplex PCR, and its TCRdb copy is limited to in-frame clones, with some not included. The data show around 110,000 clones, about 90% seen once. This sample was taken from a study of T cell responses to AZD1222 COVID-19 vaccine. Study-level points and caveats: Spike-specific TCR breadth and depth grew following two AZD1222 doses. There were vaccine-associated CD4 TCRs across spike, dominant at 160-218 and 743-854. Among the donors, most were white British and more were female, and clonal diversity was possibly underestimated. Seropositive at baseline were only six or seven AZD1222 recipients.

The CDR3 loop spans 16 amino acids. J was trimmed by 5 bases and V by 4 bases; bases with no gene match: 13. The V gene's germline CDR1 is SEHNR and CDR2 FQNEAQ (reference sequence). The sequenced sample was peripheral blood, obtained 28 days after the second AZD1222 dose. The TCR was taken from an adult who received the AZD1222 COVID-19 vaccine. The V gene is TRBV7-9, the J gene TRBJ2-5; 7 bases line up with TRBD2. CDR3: CASSYLGGGREETQYF. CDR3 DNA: TGTGCCAGCAGCTACCTCGGGGGAGGGAGGGAGGAGACCCAGTACTTC.